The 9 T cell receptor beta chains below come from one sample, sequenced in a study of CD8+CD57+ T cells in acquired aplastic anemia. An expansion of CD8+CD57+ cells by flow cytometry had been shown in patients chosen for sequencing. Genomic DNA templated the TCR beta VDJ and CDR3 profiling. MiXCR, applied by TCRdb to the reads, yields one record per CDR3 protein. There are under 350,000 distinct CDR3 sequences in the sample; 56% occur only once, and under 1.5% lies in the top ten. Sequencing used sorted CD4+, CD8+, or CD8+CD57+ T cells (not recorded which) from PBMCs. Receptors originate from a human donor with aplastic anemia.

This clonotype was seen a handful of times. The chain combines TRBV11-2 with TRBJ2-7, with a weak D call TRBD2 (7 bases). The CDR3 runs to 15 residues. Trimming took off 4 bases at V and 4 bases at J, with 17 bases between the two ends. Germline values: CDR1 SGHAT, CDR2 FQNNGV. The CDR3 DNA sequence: TGTGCCAGCAGCTCAAGGGGGGGGACTGTATACGAGCAGTACTTC. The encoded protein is CASSSRGGTVYEQYF. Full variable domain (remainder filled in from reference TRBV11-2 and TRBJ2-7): EAGVAQSPRYKIIEKRQSVAFWCNPISGHATLYWYQQILGQGPKLLIQFQNNGVVDDSQLPKDRFSAERLKGVDSTLKIQPAKLEDSAVYLCASSSRGGTVYEQYFGPGTRLTVT.

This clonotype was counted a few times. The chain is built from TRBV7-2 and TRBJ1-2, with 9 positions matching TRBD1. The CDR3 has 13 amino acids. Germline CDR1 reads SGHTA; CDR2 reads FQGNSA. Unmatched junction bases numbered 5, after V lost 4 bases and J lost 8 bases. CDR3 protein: CASSSGQGFGYTF. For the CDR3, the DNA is TGTGCCAGCAGCTCGGGACAGGGCTTCGGCTACACCTTC.

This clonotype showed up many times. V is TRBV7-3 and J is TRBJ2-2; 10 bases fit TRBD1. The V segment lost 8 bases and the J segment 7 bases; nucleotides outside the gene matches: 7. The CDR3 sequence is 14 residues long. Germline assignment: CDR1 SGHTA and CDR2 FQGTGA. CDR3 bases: TGTGCCAGCGGGAAGGACAGGGGGATCGGGGAGCTGTTTTTT. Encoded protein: CASGKDRGIGELFF.

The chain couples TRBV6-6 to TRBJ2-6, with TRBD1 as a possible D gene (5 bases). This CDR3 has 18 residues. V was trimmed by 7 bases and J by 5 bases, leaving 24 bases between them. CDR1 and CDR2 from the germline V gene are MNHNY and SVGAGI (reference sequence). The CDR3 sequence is CASTRSDRFRQRANVLTF. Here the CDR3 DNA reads TGTGCCAGCACTAGGAGTGATCGGTTTAGACAGCGGGCCAACGTCCTGACTTTC.

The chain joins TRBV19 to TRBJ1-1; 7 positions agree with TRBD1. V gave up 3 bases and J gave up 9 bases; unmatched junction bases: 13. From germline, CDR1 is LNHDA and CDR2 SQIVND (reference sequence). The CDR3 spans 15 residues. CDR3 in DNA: TGTGCCAGTAGTATGGACGGGACAGCCGCCTTCAAAGCTTTCTTT. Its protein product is CASSMDGTAAFKAFF.

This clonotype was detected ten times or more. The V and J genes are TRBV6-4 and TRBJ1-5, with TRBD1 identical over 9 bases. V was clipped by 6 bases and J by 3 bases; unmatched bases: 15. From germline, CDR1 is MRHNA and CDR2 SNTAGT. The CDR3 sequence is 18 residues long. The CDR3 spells CASRAPTGTGQANQPQHF. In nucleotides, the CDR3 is TGTGCCAGCAGAGCACCAACCGGGACAGGGCAGGCCAATCAGCCCCAGCATTTT.

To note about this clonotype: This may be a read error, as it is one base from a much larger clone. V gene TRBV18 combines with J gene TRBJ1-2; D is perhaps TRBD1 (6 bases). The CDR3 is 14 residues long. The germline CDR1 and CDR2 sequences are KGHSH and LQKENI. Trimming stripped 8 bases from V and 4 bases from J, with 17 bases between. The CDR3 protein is CASPQGGTIYGYTF. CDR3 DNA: TGTGCCAGCCCACAGGGCGGCACAATCTATGGCTACACCTTC.

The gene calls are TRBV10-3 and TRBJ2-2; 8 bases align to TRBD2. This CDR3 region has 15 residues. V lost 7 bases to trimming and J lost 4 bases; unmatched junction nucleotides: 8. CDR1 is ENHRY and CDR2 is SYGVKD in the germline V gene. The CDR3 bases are TGTGCCATCAATTCGGCGGGAGGAAGCACCGGGGAGCTGTTTTTT. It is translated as CAINSAGGSTGELFF.

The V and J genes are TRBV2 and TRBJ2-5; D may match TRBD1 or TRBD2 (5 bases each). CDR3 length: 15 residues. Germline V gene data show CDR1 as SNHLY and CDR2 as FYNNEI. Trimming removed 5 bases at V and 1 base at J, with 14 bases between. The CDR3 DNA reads TGTGCCAGCAGTTGGACTCGACAGTCCCAAGAGACCCAGTACTTC. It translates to CASSWTRQSQETQYF.